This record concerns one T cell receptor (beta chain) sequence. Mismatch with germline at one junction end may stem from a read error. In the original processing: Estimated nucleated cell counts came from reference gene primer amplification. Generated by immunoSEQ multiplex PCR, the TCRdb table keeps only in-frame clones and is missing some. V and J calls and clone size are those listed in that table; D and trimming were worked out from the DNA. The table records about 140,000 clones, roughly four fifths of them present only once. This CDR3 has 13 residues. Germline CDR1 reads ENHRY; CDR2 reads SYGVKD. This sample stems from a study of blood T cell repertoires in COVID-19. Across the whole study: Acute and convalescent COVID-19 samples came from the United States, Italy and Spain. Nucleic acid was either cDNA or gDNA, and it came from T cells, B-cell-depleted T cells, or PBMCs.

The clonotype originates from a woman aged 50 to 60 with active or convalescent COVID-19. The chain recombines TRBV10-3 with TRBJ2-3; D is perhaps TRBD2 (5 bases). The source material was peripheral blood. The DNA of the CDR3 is TGTGCCATCAGTTTGGCTAGCAGAGATACGCAGTATTTT. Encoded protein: CAISLASRDTQYF.